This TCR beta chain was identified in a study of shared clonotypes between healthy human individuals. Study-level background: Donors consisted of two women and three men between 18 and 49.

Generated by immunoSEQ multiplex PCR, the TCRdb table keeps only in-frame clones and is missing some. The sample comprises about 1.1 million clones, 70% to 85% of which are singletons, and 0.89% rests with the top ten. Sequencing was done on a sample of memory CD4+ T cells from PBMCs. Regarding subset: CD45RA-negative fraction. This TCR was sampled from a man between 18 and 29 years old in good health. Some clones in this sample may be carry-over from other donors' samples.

In DNA, the CDR3 is TGTGCCAGCAGTTTATTTTTTGGGCAGGGGGCGATTAGGGACACTGAAGCTTTCTTT. Protein: CASSLFFGQGAIRDTEAFF. The chain recombines TRBV28 with TRBJ1-1; TRBD1 aligns across 8 bases. The CDR3 covers 19 residues. Trimming took 1 base from V and 3 from J; bases not matched to a gene: 16. Germline CDR1 reads MDHEN; CDR2 reads SYDVKM.